This T cell receptor beta chain appears in the sequencing data of a study of STAT5B mutations in CD4+ large granular lymphocyte leukemia. Original methodology: The detection floor for productive clonotype frequency was 2.59 x 10-5. Here immunoSEQ multiplex PCR was the method, and the copy in TCRdb shows in-frame clones only, minus some. V and J calls and clone size are given by that table; D and trimming were obtained from the DNA. The sample has about 30,000 clones, more than 75% seen once. This clone was seen only once. V lost 6 bases, J lost 0 bases, and 10 bases lay in between. Germline CDR1 SQVTM, CDR2 ANQGSEA. The CDR3 runs to 13 residues.

This TCR was sampled from a human donor in good health. The chain employs TRBV29-1 and TRBJ2-3; D remains unclear. Sequencing was carried out using CD4+ T cells from blood buffy coats. The CDR3 region is CSVGPASTDTQYF. The CDR3 DNA reads as TGCAGCGTAGGGCCCGCTAGCACAGATACGCAGTATTTT.